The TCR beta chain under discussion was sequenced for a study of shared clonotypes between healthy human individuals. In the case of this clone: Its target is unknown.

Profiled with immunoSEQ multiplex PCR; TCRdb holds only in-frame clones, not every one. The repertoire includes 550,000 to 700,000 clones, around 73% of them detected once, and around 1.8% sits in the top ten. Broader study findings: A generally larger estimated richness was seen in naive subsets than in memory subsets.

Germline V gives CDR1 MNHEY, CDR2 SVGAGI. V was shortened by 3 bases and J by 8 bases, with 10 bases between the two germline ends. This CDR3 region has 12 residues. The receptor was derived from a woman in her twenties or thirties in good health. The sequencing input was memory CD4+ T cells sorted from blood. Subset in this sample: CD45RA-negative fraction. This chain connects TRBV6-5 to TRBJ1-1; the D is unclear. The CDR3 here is CASSYNGREAFF. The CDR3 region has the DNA TGTGCCAGCAGTTATAATGGGCGAGAAGCTTTCTTT.